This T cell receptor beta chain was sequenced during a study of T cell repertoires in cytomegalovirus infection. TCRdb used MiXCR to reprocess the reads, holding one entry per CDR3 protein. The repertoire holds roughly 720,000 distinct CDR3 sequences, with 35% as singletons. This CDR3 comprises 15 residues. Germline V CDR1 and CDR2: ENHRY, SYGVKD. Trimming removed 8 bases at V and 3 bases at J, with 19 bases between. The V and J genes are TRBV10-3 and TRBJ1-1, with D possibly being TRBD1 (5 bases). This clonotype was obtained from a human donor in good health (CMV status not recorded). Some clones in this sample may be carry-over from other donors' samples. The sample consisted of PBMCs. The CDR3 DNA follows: TGTGCCATCCTTCCTCGGGGCAGCGGGGACACTGAAGCTTTCTTT. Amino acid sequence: CAILPRGSGDTEAFF.